This paragraph covers one T cell receptor (beta chain) sequence. The data were obtained in a study of blood T cell repertoires in COVID-19. Methods used by the authors: Nucleated cell number was recorded as an estimate derived from reference gene primer amplification. Measured with immunoSEQ multiplex PCR; TCRdb has only the in-frame clones, and not every one. The DNA was the basis for D and trimming; V, J and clone size are from that table. The data show around 140,000 clones, roughly 84% seen once. Germline-derived CDR1 and CDR2 are MNHEY and SVGAGI. V lost 1 base to trimming and J lost 5 bases; unmatched junction nucleotides: 8. This CDR3 region has 16 residues.

The receptor was isolated from a man aged 55 to 70 with acute or convalescent COVID-19. The material sequenced was peripheral blood. The chain is built from TRBV6-5 and TRBJ2-5; 9 bases are shared with TRBD1. CDR3 bases: TGTGCCAGCAGTTACTTACCGGGACAGGGTCAGGAGACCCAGTACTTC. Its protein product is CASSYLPGQGQETQYF.